The text below deals with one T cell receptor (beta chain). Clones were sequenced by immunoSEQ multiplex PCR, and TCRdb holds only the in-frame ones, with some missing. This sample has 250,000 or so clones, with roughly 88% found just once. From germline, CDR1 is KGHDR and CDR2 SFDVKD. J lost 3 bases, V lost 2 bases, and 19 bases had no gene match. This CDR3 contains 21 residues. The sample comes from a study of blood T cell repertoires in COVID-19. For the study at large: In each case, the material was cDNA or gDNA derived from T cells, B-cell-depleted T cells, or PBMCs.

The TCR sequence derives from a woman aged 45 to 65 who had recovered from COVID-19. This chain joins TRBV24-1 and TRBJ2-3, with TRBD2 matching over 10 bases. Sequenced: PBMCs or T cells enriched from blood (not recorded which). As DNA, the CDR3 is TGTGCCACCAGTGATTCGAGGGATCCTACCTGGGTAGCGGGAGGAACAGATACGCAGTATTTT. This encodes CATSDSRDPTWVAGGTDTQYF.